Below, 27 T cell receptor beta chains from the same sample are listed, as sequenced in a study of cytomegalovirus exposure and HLA in healthy donors. With 60 Vbeta and 13 Jbeta primers, the PCR was carried out. The data were produced by immunoSEQ multiplex PCR, yet TCRdb's version contains in-frame clones alone and is incomplete. The data contain 55,000 to 75,000 clones, around 87% of them seen just once; the ten biggest clones take up roughly 1.5%. Sequenced input: PBMCs. The source is a man aged 18-30 years in good health and CMV-seronegative.

The chain joins TRBV9 to TRBJ2-5; 8 nucleotides line up with TRBD1. V dropped 4 bases and J dropped 0; count of bases not matched to a gene: 11. The germline CDR1 and CDR2 sequences are SGDLS and YYNGEE. CDR3 length: 17 amino acids. In DNA, the CDR3 is TGTGCCAGCAGCCCCCCGTCTGGACAGGGACACCAAGAGACCCAGTACTTC. Protein product: CASSPPSGQGHQETQYF.

This chain connects TRBV6-6 to TRBJ2-5; 7 bases are shared with TRBD1. From germline, CDR1 is MNHNY and CDR2 SVGAGI (reference sequence). Trimming at V came to 6 bases and at J to 3 bases, leaving 4 bases not matched to a gene. The CDR3 contains 13 residues. The CDR3 here is CASSLTGKETQYF. CDR3 nucleotides: TGTGCCAGCAGCCTGACAGGGAAAGAGACCCAGTACTTC.

The chain links TRBV7-8 to TRBJ1-4; D gene ambiguous. The germline V gene encodes CDR1 SGHVS and CDR2 FQNEAQ. The CDR3 runs to 15 residues. V was pared by 5 bases and J by 0 bases, with 10 bases between. The CDR3: CASSPPVSTNEKLFF. In nucleotides, the CDR3 is TGTGCCAGCAGCCCCCCGGTCTCAACTAATGAAAAACTGTTTTTT.

The chain uses TRBV6-6 and TRBJ2-7; perhaps TRBD2 as D (6 bases). Trimming cost V 7 bases and J 5 bases, with 12 bases left between them. The CDR3 runs to 12 residues. Germline V gives CDR1 MNHNY, CDR2 SVGAGI (reference sequence). CDR3 DNA: TGTGCCAGCAACTACGGGGGAGACGAGCAGTACTTC. This translates into CASNYGGDEQYF.

The rearrangement joins TRBV4-2 to TRBJ1-3; perhaps TRBD1 as D (5 bases). Germline V lookup: CDR1 LGHNA, CDR2 YNFKEQ. Trimming left V 3 bases short and J 0 bases short, with 12 bases between. The CDR3 sequence is 16 residues long. The CDR3 DNA is TGTGCCAGCAGCCAGGATGGGACTGCCTCTGGAAACACCATATATTTT. Translation gives CASSQDGTASGNTIYF.

The chain uses TRBV7-9 and TRBJ1-1; no definite D call. In germline, CDR1 is SEHNR, CDR2 FQNEAQ (reference sequence). Trimming left V 0 bases short and J 6 bases short, with 8 bases between. The CDR3 length is 13 residues. The CDR3 region is CASSLAAVSEAFF. The DNA of the CDR3 is TGTGCCAGCAGCTTAGCGGCCGTGTCTGAAGCTTTCTTT.

This clone was observed a few times. V is TRBV7-9 and J is TRBJ1-2; D call uncertain. Germline V gene data show CDR1 as SEHNR and CDR2 as FQNEAQ (reference sequence). The CDR3 runs 11 residues. Between the trimmed V and J ends, which lost 5 bases and 1 base, there was a span of 2 bases. The CDR3 loop reads CASSLNYGYTF. In nucleotides, the CDR3 is TGTGCCAGCAGCCTTAACTATGGCTACACCTTC.

This clone is a singleton in its sample. The chain uses TRBV6-4 and TRBJ2-3; D may be TRBD1 (6 bases). V gave up 4 bases and J gave up 2 bases, with 7 bases separating them. The germline V gene has CDR1 MRHNA and CDR2 SNTAGT. The CDR3 spans 13 residues. CDR3 sequence (DNA): TGTGCCAGCAGTGGGACAGACACAGATACGCAGTATTTT. This sequence encodes CASSGTDTDTQYF.

The chain couples TRBV13 to TRBJ2-5, with 7 bases fitting TRBD1. From germline, CDR1 is PRHDT and CDR2 FYEKMQ (reference sequence). Losses at the gene ends were 5 bases for V and 2 bases for J; bases not matched to a gene: 17. The CDR3 consists of 18 residues. CDR3 in amino acids: CASSLSRGWPESQETQYF. In DNA, the CDR3 is TGTGCCAGCAGCCTGAGCAGGGGGTGGCCCGAGTCACAAGAGACCCAGTACTTC.

The chain carries TRBV7-8 and TRBJ2-7, with a weak D call TRBD1 (5 bases). Trimming removed 1 base from V and 0 bases from J, with 16 bases in between. This CDR3 comprises 17 residues. Germline assignment: CDR1 SGHVS and CDR2 FQNEAQ. Here the CDR3 reads CASSLGFLGPSSYEQYF. DNA for the CDR3: TGTGCCAGCAGCTTAGGATTTTTGGGGCCGAGCTCCTACGAGCAGTACTTC.

The chain joins TRBV7-8 to TRBJ2-7, with 8 bases fitting TRBD2. The germline V gene encodes CDR1 SGHVS and CDR2 FQNEAQ. The CDR3 sequence is 16 residues long. The trim removed 0 bases at V and 2 bases at J, leaving 6 bases unmatched. The CDR3 is CASSLAGGALTYEQYF. The CDR3 nucleotides are TGTGCCAGCAGCTTAGCCGGGGGGGCCCTAACCTACGAGCAGTACTTC.

In DNA form, the CDR3 reads TGTGCCAGCAGTGACACTAGCGGGGGAAACCAAGAGACCCAGTACTTC. This encodes CASSDTSGGNQETQYF. V is TRBV28 and J is TRBJ2-5; 11 bases line up with TRBD2. The V and J ends lost 5 bases and 0 bases, in that order; junction bases with no gene match: 5. The CDR3 extends over 16 amino acids. CDR1 is MDHEN and CDR2 is SYDVKM in the germline V gene.

V and J are TRBV28 and TRBJ2-1; 8 nucleotides match TRBD2. The CDR3 is made up of 15 amino acids. The V gene end was trimmed by 6 bases and the J gene end by 0 bases; junction bases not matched to a gene: 4. Germline CDR1 MDHEN, CDR2 SYDVKM. The CDR3 spells CASRLAGSSYNEQFF. In nucleotides, the CDR3 is TGTGCCAGCAGATTAGCGGGGAGCTCCTACAATGAGCAGTTCTTC.

The rearrangement joins TRBV27 to TRBJ1-2; possible D gene TRBD1, 6 bases. Germline assignment: CDR1 MNHEY and CDR2 SMNVEV (reference sequence). V was clipped by 7 bases and J by 4 bases, with 13 bases between them. CDR3 size: 13 residues. The CDR3 region is CASNSGRGYGYTF. DNA of the CDR3: TGTGCCAGCAACTCGGGCAGGGGCTATGGCTACACCTTC.

CDR3 sequence reads: CASSQNTGTGGWTEAFF. In DNA form, the CDR3 reads TGTGCCAGCAGCCAAAACACCGGGACAGGGGGCTGGACTGAAGCTTTCTTT. The V call is TRBV7-9, the J call TRBJ1-1, with 12 bases aligning to TRBD1. Germline-derived CDR1 and CDR2 are SEHNR and FQNEAQ (reference sequence). The junction had 12 bases not matched to a gene; V was cut back by 5 bases and J by 5 bases. The CDR3 loop spans 17 amino acids.

The chain employs TRBV5-1 and TRBJ2-2; D is perhaps TRBD2 (7 bases). The CDR3 is 14 amino acids. V dropped 2 bases and J dropped 5 bases, with 10 bases sitting between them. Germline V gene lookup returns CDR1 SGHRS and CDR2 YFSETQ. The CDR3 nucleotides are TGCGCCAGCAGCTTAGGGGGGGTGACCGGGGAGCTGTTTTTT. Its translation is CASSLGGVTGELFF.

This clone was picked up a small number of times. The J gene is TRBJ2-3, the V gene TRBV11-2, with a tentative D call TRBD1 (6 bases). CDR3 length: 15 residues. Deletions cut 4 bases from V and 3 bases from J, with 14 bases between. Germline CDR1 reads SGHAT; CDR2 reads FQNNGV. The CDR3 protein is CASSYIRGLTDTQYF. The CDR3 DNA is TGTGCCAGCAGCTACATCAGGGGTTTGACAGATACGCAGTATTTT.

This clone was seen a handful of times. V and J are TRBV11-2 and TRBJ2-7, with 10 nucleotides matching TRBD1. Germline CDR1 and CDR2: SGHAT and FQNNGV. The junction had 4 bases not matched to a gene; V was cut back by 5 bases and J by 0 bases. This CDR3 is 15 amino acids long. As DNA, the CDR3 is TGTGCCAGCAGCGTGGGACAGGGGAGCTCCTACGAGCAGTACTTC. Protein sequence: CASSVGQGSSYEQYF.

This clone was recorded once. The chain employs TRBV7-6 and TRBJ1-2; weak D call: TRBD1 (5 bases). The V gene's germline CDR1 is SGHVS and CDR2 FNYEAQ. The CDR3 sequence is 11 residues long. The V gene lost 5 bases and the J gene lost 6 bases, with 7 bases spanning the gap. The CDR3 sequence is CASSPGDGYTF. The CDR3 DNA reads TGTGCCAGCAGCCCGGGGGATGGCTACACCTTC.

This chain uses TRBV5-1 with TRBJ2-7, with 8 bases lining up with TRBD2. Germline CDR1 reads SGHRS; CDR2 reads YFSETQ. This CDR3 comprises 15 residues. With V trimmed by 5 bases and J by 3 bases, 10 bases remained unmatched. The CDR3 DNA is TGCGCCAGCAGGGAGAGCGGGGGATACCTCTACGAGCAGTACTTC. It specifies CASRESGGYLYEQYF.

The rearrangement joins TRBV18 to TRBJ2-7; 7 nucleotides align to TRBD2. V shed 2 bases and J 6 bases; nucleotides not matched to a gene: 7. The CDR3 is 14 amino acids. CDR1 and CDR2 from the germline V gene are KGHSH and LQKENI. CDR3 residues: CASSPIGWGGEQYF. The CDR3 coding sequence is TGTGCCAGCTCACCAATAGGGTGGGGGGGCGAGCAGTACTTC.

The chain has TRBV19 and TRBJ1-1; D may be TRBD1 (5 bases). The CDR3 contains 14 residues. Between the trimmed V and J ends, which lost 5 bases and 5 bases, there was a span of 15 bases. Germline loops: CDR1 LNHDA, CDR2 SQIVND (reference sequence). CDR3 DNA: TGTGCCAGTAGTTCCCAGGGAGCGGGGACTGAAGCTTTCTTT. This gives the protein CASSSQGAGTEAFF.

This sequence joins TRBV6-4 and TRBJ2-1; TRBD2 agrees at 11 bases. CDR1 MRHNA and CDR2 SNTAGT come from the germline V gene. The CDR3 is 15 residues long. V was clipped by 0 bases and J by 7 bases; unmatched bases: 2. In nucleotides, the CDR3 is TGTGCCAGCAGTGACTCTAGCGGGGGGGGAAATGAGCAGTTCTTC. It encodes CASSDSSGGGNEQFF.

The chain recombines TRBV19 with TRBJ1-6, with D unresolved. CDR1 LNHDA and CDR2 SQIVND come from the germline V gene (reference sequence). The V and J ends lost 3 bases and 8 bases respectively, with 5 bases between them. This CDR3 has 12 amino acids. The CDR3 nucleotides are TGTGCCAGTAGTATCTCAGATTCACCCCTCCACTTT. Translating it yields CASSISDSPLHF.

This chain joins TRBV7-9 and TRBJ2-5; 13 bases align to TRBD2. This CDR3 is built from 14 residues. The J segment lost 3 bases and the V segment lost 11 bases, leaving 6 bases of the junction unmatched. Germline V gives CDR1 SEHNR, CDR2 FQNEAQ (reference sequence). The CDR3 DNA reads as TGTGCCGGCCGGGGACTAGCGGGGAAAGAGACCCAGTACTTC. Its translation is CAGRGLAGKETQYF.

This clone was detected only a few times. V usage is TRBV7-8 and J usage is TRBJ2-1, with 11 bases lining up with TRBD2. The trim removed 5 bases at V and 8 bases at J, leaving 14 bases unmatched. The CDR3 length is 17 residues. Germline-derived CDR1 and CDR2 are SGHVS and FQNEAQ. CDR3 bases: TGTGCCAGCAGCGGAGGGCTAGCGGGGGGAGCAGTCGATGAGCAGTTCTTC. This translates into CASSGGLAGGAVDEQFF. Variable domain in full (rest from reference TRBV7-8 and TRBJ2-1): GAGVSQSPRYKVAKRGQDVALRCDPISGHVSLFWYQQALGQGPEFLTYFQNEAQLDKSGLPSDRFFAERPEGSVSTLKIQRTQQEDSAVYLCASSGGLAGGAVDEQFFGPGTRLTVL.

The rearrangement links TRBV18 to TRBJ2-1, with 10 bases lining up with TRBD1. V shed 4 bases and J 2 bases; nucleotides not matched to a gene: 2. The CDR3 runs 15 residues. Looked up from germline, CDR1 is KGHSH and CDR2 is LQKENI. The CDR3 spells CASSHGQGAYNEQFF. CDR3 bases: TGTGCCAGCTCACATGGACAGGGGGCCTACAATGAGCAGTTCTTC.